The 4 T cell receptor beta chains listed next were all sequenced from one sample in a study of T cell repertoires and HLA-DP antigens. The method was immunoSEQ multiplex PCR; TCRdb's version includes in-frame clones alone and lacks a portion of them. The table shows approximately 100,000 clones, with roughly nine tenths occurring only once. Antigens for these TCRs are unknown. Sample: CD4+ T cells from PBMCs. These receptors were obtained from a man aged 45 to 65 in good health and CMV-seronegative.

The V call is TRBV9, the J call TRBJ2-5; TRBD2 aligns across 8 bases. The CDR3 covers 16 residues. Trimming cost V 3 bases and J 5 bases; bases outside gene matches: 12. Germline V gives CDR1 SGDLS, CDR2 YYNGEE. In DNA, the CDR3 is TGTGCCAGCAGCGGTACTAGCGGTCTTAGGGAGGAGACCCAGTACTTC. Its protein product is CASSGTSGLREETQYF.

On this clone: The same CDR3 is also encoded by other DNA sequences in this sample. The chain uses TRBV28 and TRBJ2-3; D remains ambiguous. Germline CDR1 is MDHEN and CDR2 is SYDVKM. Trimming stripped 4 bases from V and 2 bases from J, with 1 base between. This CDR3 has 11 residues. CDR3 protein: CASSSTDTQYF. In nucleotides, the CDR3 is TGTGCCAGCAGTTCCACAGATACGCAGTATTTT. Supplemented by reference TRBV28 and TRBJ2-3, the full variable domain reads DVKVTQSSRYLVKRTGEKVFLECVQDMDHENMFWYRQDPGLGLRLIYFSYDVKMKEKGDIPEGYSVSREKKERFSLILESASTNQTSMYLCASSSTDTQYFGPGTRLTVL.

The rearrangement links TRBV7-2 to TRBJ1-1, with D perhaps TRBD1 (6 bases). With 5 bases removed from V and 4 bases from J, the gap between germline ends came to 14 bases. The CDR3 has 14 amino acids. Germline V gene data show CDR1 as SGHTA and CDR2 as FQGNSA. CDR3 nucleotides: TGTGCCAGCAGCACTCAGACAGGTATCACTGAAGCTTTCTTT. This translates into CASSTQTGITEAFF.

This chain links TRBV7-2 with TRBJ2-7, with TRBD2 matching over 10 bases. The germline CDR1 and CDR2 sequences are SGHTA and FQGNSA. CDR3 length equals 14 residues. J was trimmed by 5 bases and V by 4 bases; bases with no gene match: 5. The CDR3 reads CASSSLAGVDEQYF. The CDR3 DNA reads as TGTGCCAGCAGCTCGCTAGCGGGAGTAGACGAGCAGTACTTC.